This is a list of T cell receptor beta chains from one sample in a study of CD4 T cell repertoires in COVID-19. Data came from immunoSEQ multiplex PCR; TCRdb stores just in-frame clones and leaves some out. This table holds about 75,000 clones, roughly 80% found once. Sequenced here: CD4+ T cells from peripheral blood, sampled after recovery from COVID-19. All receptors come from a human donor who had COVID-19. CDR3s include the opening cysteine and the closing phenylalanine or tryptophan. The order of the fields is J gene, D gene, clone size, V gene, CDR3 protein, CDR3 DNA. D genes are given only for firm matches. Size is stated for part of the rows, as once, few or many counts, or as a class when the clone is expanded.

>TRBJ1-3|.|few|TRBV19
CASSIKGGPSGNTIYF
TGTGCCAGTAGTATAAAGGGCGGACCCTCTGGAAACACCATATATTTT
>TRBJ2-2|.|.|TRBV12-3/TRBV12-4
CASSFLGELFF
TGTGCCAGCAGTTTTCTCGGGGAGCTGTTTTTT
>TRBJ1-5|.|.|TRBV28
CASHLGNQPQHF
TGTGCCAGCCATTTAGGCAATCAGCCCCAGCATTTT
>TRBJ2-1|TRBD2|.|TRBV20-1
CSASTSGYSYNEQFF
TGCAGTGCTAGTACTAGCGGGTACTCCTACAATGAGCAGTTCTTC
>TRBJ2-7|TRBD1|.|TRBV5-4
CASSFGDRAYEQYF
TGTGCCAGCAGTTTCGGGGACAGGGCCTACGAGCAGTACTTC
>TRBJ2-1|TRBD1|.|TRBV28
CASSRTGFYNEQFF
TGTGCCAGCAGCAGGACAGGGTTCTACAATGAGCAGTTCTTC
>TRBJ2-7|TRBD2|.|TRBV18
CASSPGVGSGSVNEQYF
TGTGCCAGCTCACCAGGAGTTGGTAGCGGGAGCGTCAACGAGCAGTACTTC
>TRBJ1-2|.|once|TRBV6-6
CASSSTGHPYGYTF
TGTGCCAGCAGTTCAACCGGACACCCCTATGGCTACACCTTC
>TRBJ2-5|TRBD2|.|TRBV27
CASSSGTSGGGGTQYF
TGTGCCAGCAGTTCAGGGACTAGCGGGGGCGGGGGGACCCAGTACTTC
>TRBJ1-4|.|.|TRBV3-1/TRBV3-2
CASSQVGGAIPEKLFF
TGTGCCAGCAGCCAAGTGGGAGGGGCGATCCCGGAAAAACTGTTTTTT
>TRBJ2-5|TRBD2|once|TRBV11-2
CASSPGLAGTGETQYF
TGTGCCAGCAGCCCGGGACTAGCGGGGACGGGGGAGACCCAGTACTTC
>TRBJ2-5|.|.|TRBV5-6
CASSLTGTQETQYF
TGTGCCAGCAGCTTGACAGGAACACAAGAGACCCAGTACTTC
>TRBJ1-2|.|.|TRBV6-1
CASSESFSYTF
TGTGCCAGCAGTGAGAGTTTTTCCTACACCTTC
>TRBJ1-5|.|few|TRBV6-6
CASSTGQFNQPQHF
TGTGCCAGCAGTACAGGACAGTTCAATCAGCCCCAGCATTTT
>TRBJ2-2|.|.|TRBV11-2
CASSLDGIVTGELFF
TGTGCCAGCAGCTTAGATGGGATAGTCACCGGGGAGCTGTTTTTT
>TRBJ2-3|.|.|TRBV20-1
CSGRGTDTQYF
TGCAGTGGCAGGGGCACAGATACGCAGTATTTT
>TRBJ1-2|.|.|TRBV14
CASSQDADYGYTF
TGTGCCAGCAGCCAAGATGCGGACTATGGCTACACCTTC
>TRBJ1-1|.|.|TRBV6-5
CASSYSGPLGGTEAFF
TGTGCCAGCAGTTACTCGGGCCCACTCGGGGGCACTGAAGCTTTCTTT
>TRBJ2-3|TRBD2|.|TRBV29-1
CSVDGTSGGAVDTQYF
TGCAGCGTCGATGGGACTAGCGGGGGGGCGGTAGATACGCAGTATTTT
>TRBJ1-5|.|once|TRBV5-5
CASTRSPFGNQPQHF
TGTGCCAGCACCCGATCCCCATTTGGCAATCAGCCCCAGCATTTT
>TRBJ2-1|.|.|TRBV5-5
CASSLGQISYNEQFF
TGTGCCAGCAGCTTGGGACAGATCTCCTACAATGAGCAGTTCTTC
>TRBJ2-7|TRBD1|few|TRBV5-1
CASRPTGQDYEQYF
TGCGCCAGCAGACCAACCGGACAGGACTACGAGCAGTACTTC
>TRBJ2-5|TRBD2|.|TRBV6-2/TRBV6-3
CASSAPPLAGGPETQYF
TGTGCCAGCAGTGCCCCACCTCTAGCGGGAGGGCCGGAGACCCAGTACTTC
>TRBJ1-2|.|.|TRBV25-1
CASSGRFGGGYTF
TGTGCCAGCAGTGGGAGGTTTGGGGGAGGCTACACCTTC
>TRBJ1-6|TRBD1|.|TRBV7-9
CASSHNRGSYNSPLHF
TGTGCCAGCAGTCATAACAGGGGCTCCTATAATTCACCCCTCCACTTT
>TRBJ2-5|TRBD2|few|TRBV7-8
CASSTGGGEETQYF
TGTGCCAGCAGCACGGGGGGAGGGGAAGAGACCCAGTACTTC
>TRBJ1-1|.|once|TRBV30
CAWTKQGGLNTEAFF
TGTGCCTGGACCAAACAGGGCGGATTGAACACTGAAGCTTTCTTT
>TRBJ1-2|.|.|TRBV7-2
CASSLKEGPNYGYTF
TGTGCCAGCAGCTTGAAGGAGGGGCCGAACTATGGCTACACCTTC
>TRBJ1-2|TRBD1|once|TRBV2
CASSEARDRGYTF
TGTGCCAGCAGTGAAGCGCGGGACAGGGGCTACACCTTC
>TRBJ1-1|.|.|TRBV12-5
CASGLEQNTEAFF
TGTGCTAGTGGTTTGGAACAGAACACTGAAGCTTTCTTT
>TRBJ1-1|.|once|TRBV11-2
CASSLFMNTEAFF
TGTGCCAGCAGCTTATTCATGAACACTGAAGCTTTCTTT
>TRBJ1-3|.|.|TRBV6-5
CAIYSPFGNTIYF
TGTGCCATCTACTCTCCCTTCGGGAACACCATATATTTT
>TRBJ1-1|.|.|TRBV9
CASSPPSLANTEAFF
TGTGCCAGCAGCCCCCCTAGTCTCGCGAATACTGAAGCTTTCTTT
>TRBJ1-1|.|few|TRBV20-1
CSPLGNTEAFF
TGCAGCCCTCTGGGGAACACTGAAGCTTTCTTT
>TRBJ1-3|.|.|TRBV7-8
CASSYRGDGNTIYF
TGTGCCAGCAGCTATAGGGGGGATGGAAACACCATATATTTT
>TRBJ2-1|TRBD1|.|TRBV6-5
CASRGQVSAYNEQFF
TGTGCCAGCAGAGGACAGGTATCCGCTTACAATGAGCAGTTCTTC
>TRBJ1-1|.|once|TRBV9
CASSAHGGLMLGSEAFF
TGTGCCAGCAGCGCCCACGGGGGGCTAATGTTGGGTTCTGAAGCTTTCTTT
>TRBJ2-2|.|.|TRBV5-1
CASSLAGQLPGELFF
TGCGCCAGCAGCTTGGCCGGACAGCTGCCCGGGGAGCTGTTTTTT
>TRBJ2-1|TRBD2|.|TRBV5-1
CASSPRGLAVINEQFF
TGCGCCAGCAGCCCAAGGGGACTAGCGGTCATCAATGAGCAGTTCTTC
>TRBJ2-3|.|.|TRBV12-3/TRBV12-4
CASDLVGRDTQYF
TGTGCCAGCGACCTAGTAGGGAGGGATACGCAGTATTTT
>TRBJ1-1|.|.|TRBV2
CASSGGPGTEAFF
TGTGCCAGCAGTGGGGGGCCGGGGACTGAAGCTTTCTTT
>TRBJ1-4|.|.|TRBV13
CASSFLFSGRTNEKLFF
TGTGCCAGCAGCTTTCTCTTCTCAGGGAGGACTAATGAAAAACTGTTTTTT
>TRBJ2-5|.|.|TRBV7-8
CASCRGGGQETQYF
TGTGCCAGCTGTCGGGGAGGGGGTCAAGAGACCCAGTACTTC
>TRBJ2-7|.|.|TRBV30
CAWGRQGLSEQYF
TGTGCCTGGGGACGACAGGGACTTAGCGAGCAGTACTTC
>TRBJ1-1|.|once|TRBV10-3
CAISESIYEVNTEAFF
TGTGCCATCAGTGAGTCGATATACGAGGTTAACACTGAAGCTTTCTTT
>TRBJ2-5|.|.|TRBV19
CASSMTHKETQYF
TGTGCCAGTAGTATGACTCATAAAGAGACCCAGTACTTC
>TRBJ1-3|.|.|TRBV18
CASSPGPNSGNTIYF
TGTGCCAGCTCTCCAGGGCCCAACTCTGGAAACACCATATATTTT
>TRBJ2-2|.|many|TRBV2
CASSDWGFGDGFSELFF
TGTGCCAGCAGTGATTGGGGGTTCGGGGATGGTTTTTCGGAGCTGTTTTTT
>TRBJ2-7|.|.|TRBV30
CAWNQGPLTYEQYF
TGTGCCTGGAATCAGGGGCCGCTTACCTACGAGCAGTACTTC
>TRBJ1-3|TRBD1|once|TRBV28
CASRAGQGVRNTIYF
TGTGCCAGCAGGGCCGGACAGGGGGTTAGAAACACCATATATTTT
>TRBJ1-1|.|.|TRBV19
CASSIEAGAGAFF
TGTGCCAGTAGTATAGAGGCCGGCGCTGGGGCTTTCTTT
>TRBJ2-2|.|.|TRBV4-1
CASSQEVPQGSTGELFF
TGCGCCAGCAGCCAAGAAGTTCCTCAGGGATCTACCGGGGAGCTGTTTTTT
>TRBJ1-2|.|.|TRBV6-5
CASSEGLFVEGYTF
TGTGCCAGCTCGGAGGGGTTATTTGTGGAGGGCTACACCTTC
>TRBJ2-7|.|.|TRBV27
CASSRDASGYYEQYF
TGTGCCAGCAGTCGGGACGCCTCCGGCTATTACGAGCAGTACTTC
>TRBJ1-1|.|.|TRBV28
CASSLGGRVETEAFF
TGTGCCAGCAGTTTAGGGGGCAGGGTGGAAACTGAAGCTTTCTTT